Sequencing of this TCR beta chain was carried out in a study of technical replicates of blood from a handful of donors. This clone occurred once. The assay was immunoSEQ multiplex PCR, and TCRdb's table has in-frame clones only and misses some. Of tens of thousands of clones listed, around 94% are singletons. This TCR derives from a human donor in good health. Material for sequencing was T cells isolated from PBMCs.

CDR3 sequence (DNA): TGTGCCAGCAGCCTCCGCATCGCGTATAGCAATCAGCCCCAGCATTTT. Amino acid sequence: CASSLRIAYSNQPQHF. The chain has TRBV7-8 and TRBJ1-5, with no clear D. The CDR3 contains 16 residues. The ends were cut back, 5 bases at V and 0 bases at J, with 14 bases in the middle. From germline, CDR1 is SGHVS and CDR2 FQNEAQ.